This T cell receptor (beta chain) was sequenced for a study of response to subunit inactivated influenza vaccine. Study results and caveats: After each seasonal influenza vaccination, few new T cells are recruited, the authors suggested.

TCRdb re-analysed the RT-PCR reads in MiXCR, keeping a single row per CDR3 protein. The sample records 800,000 to 1,000,000 distinct CDR3 sequences, 20% to 25% being singletons. This CDR3 region has 15 residues. From germline, CDR1 is SGHRS and CDR2 YFSETQ. With V trimmed by 4 bases and J by 1 base, 5 bases remained unmatched. Comment on this clonotype: Its target is not known.

The receptor comes from a man aged 50 to 60 who received an inactivated influenza vaccine. The material sequenced was PBMCs from blood, taken 4 to 6 days after vaccination. V is TRBV5-1 and J is TRBJ2-3; 8 positions agree with TRBD2. CDR3 nucleotides: TGCGCCAGCAGCGATAGCGGGGCACGCACAGATACGCAGTATTTT. It specifies CASSDSGARTDTQYF.